Below, 11 T cell receptor beta chains from the same sample are listed, as sequenced in a study of T cell clones after liver transplantation. The repertoire was sequenced with immunoSEQ multiplex PCR; TCRdb's copy has only in-frame clones and lacks some. The table lists just over 80,000 clones, over 80% of them singletons. Specimen: CD4+ T cells from blood, collected around 45 months after liver transplant. Receptors originate from a human patient who received a liver transplant. Some T cells may be transferred from the graft donor.

The V and J genes are TRBV6-1 and TRBJ2-1; D is perhaps TRBD1 (5 bases). The CDR3 is made up of 14 amino acids. Germline lookup yields CDR1 MNHNS and CDR2 SASEGT. With 6 bases removed from V and 7 bases from J, the gap between germline ends came to 16 bases. CDR3: CASRRQWRVNEQFF. The CDR3 DNA is TGTGCCAGCAGACGACAGTGGCGCGTTAATGAGCAGTTCTTC.

The rearrangement uses TRBV4-1 and TRBJ1-3, with D unresolved. Trimming took 4 bases from V and 0 from J, leaving 10 bases between them. From germline, CDR1 is MGHRA and CDR2 YSYEKL. The CDR3 runs 15 residues. In DNA form, the CDR3 reads TGCGCCAGCAGCCTTTTTGCAAGCTCTGGAAACACCATATATTTT. This sequence encodes CASSLFASSGNTIYF.

The chain has TRBV30 and TRBJ2-3, with TRBD2 identical over 8 bases. The CDR3 is 14 amino acids. Germline loops: CDR1 GTSNPN, CDR2 SVGIG (reference sequence). J gave up 5 bases and V 3 bases, and 7 bases lay outside the gene matches. This chain's CDR3 is CAWRSGSSLDTQYF. CDR3 coding DNA: TGTGCCTGGAGGAGCGGGAGTTCGTTAGATACGCAGTATTTT.

The CDR3 here is CAIREQNEQFF. CDR3 DNA: TGTGCCATCAGAGAACAGAATGAGCAGTTCTTC. This chain joins TRBV10-3 and TRBJ2-1; D not resolved. CDR1 is ENHRY and CDR2 is SYGVKD in the germline V gene. Between the trimmed V and J ends, which lost 6 bases and 7 bases, there was a span of 7 bases. This CDR3 region has 11 residues.

V is TRBV28 and J is TRBJ2-7; possible D gene TRBD1, 6 bases. The length of the CDR3 is 13 residues. Germline CDR1 reads MDHEN; CDR2 reads SYDVKM. With 5 bases removed from V and 2 bases from J, the gap between germline ends came to 10 bases. This chain's CDR3 is CASSPGTPYEQYF. In DNA form, the CDR3 reads TGTGCCAGCAGTCCCGGGACACCCTACGAGCAGTACTTC.

The V gene is TRBV5-1, the J gene TRBJ2-6; tentative D call: TRBD1 (5 bases). In germline, CDR1 is SGHRS, CDR2 YFSETQ. Trimming stripped 0 bases from V and 1 base from J, with 11 bases between. This CDR3 comprises 17 residues. The CDR3 DNA reads as TGCGCCAGCAGCTTGGGGACATCCCGATCTGGGGCCAACGTCCTGACTTTC. Amino acid sequence: CASSLGTSRSGANVLTF.

This chain uses TRBV4-1 with TRBJ1-2, with TRBD1 matching over 7 bases. The germline gives CDR1 MGHRA, CDR2 YSYEKL. The J segment lost 3 bases and the V segment lost 2 bases, leaving 6 bases of the junction unmatched. The CDR3 runs to 15 residues. The CDR3 DNA reads TGCGCCAGCAGCCAATTAGACAGGGCGGACTATGGCTACACCTTC. This gives the protein CASSQLDRADYGYTF.

V gene TRBV5-1 combines with J gene TRBJ2-3; no definite D call. Germline V gene sequence: CDR1 SGHRS, CDR2 YFSETQ. The CDR3 extends over 15 amino acids. V was trimmed by 2 bases and J by 0 bases, leaving 10 bases between them. DNA for the CDR3: TGCGCCAGCAGCTTCGTGGGCGACAGCACAGATACGCAGTATTTT. Its translation: CASSFVGDSTDTQYF.

The rearrangement joins TRBV28 to TRBJ2-5; 10 bases are shared with TRBD2. CDR3 size: 16 residues. Germline lookup yields CDR1 MDHEN and CDR2 SYDVKM. Unmatched junction bases numbered 8, after V lost 6 bases and J lost 1 base. CDR3 loop: CASSPGGTSAQETQYF. CDR3 DNA: TGTGCCAGCAGCCCCGGCGGGACTAGCGCCCAAGAGACCCAGTACTTC.

V usage is TRBV7-9 and J usage is TRBJ2-3; D is undetermined. Trimming pared 5 bases from V and 3 bases from J, leaving 12 bases between. The CDR3 has 14 residues. Germline CDR1 is SEHNR and CDR2 is FQNEAQ (reference sequence). Written as DNA, the CDR3 is TGTGCCAGCAGCATAGTGAGACCAACAGATACGCAGTATTTT. It translates to CASSIVRPTDTQYF.

The chain employs TRBV20-1 and TRBJ1-2; D possibly corresponds to TRBD1 (5 bases). The CDR3 loop spans 10 amino acids. V was trimmed by 6 bases and J by 4 bases, leaving 6 bases between them. From germline, CDR1 is DFQATT and CDR2 SNEGSKA (reference sequence). CDR3 in DNA: TGCAGTGCAGGGGCCTATGGCTACACCTTC. The encoded protein is CSAGAYGYTF.